This TCR beta chain came from a study of T-cell memory formation after mild COVID-19. Study overall: The TCR clusters were mostly specific to one donor.

5'RACE with constant-segment primers built TCRalpha and TCRbeta cDNA libraries with UMIs. From the 5' RACE reads, TCRdb called clonotypes with MiXCR, one entry per CDR3 protein. The top ten hold around 24% of the sample, which has roughly 340,000 distinct CDR3 sequences, approximately 15% seen once. There are many counts of this clonotype. The antigen is undetermined. Trimming pared 0 bases from V and 2 bases from J, leaving 8 bases between. Germline V gene lookup returns CDR1 SGHRS and CDR2 YFSETQ. This CDR3 spans 15 amino acids. Study findings and constraints: Contracting clones from day 15 to 85 showed balanced CD4/CD8; later expanders favored CD4+.

Sample: PBMCs or a T cell subset sorted from them (not recorded which). This clonotype was sampled from a young man who had mild COVID-19 (a few samples of this study predate the infection). Cell type and time point are not known. The chain links TRBV5-1 to TRBJ2-2; D may be TRBD1 or TRBD2 (5 bases each). The CDR3 coding sequence is TGCGCCAGCAGCTTGGAGGGGACCAACACCGGGGAGCTGTTTTTT. Protein: CASSLEGTNTGELFF.